Reported below is one T cell receptor (beta chain). Participant-reported clinical history was the basis for cohort assignment. This sample was taken from a study of blood T cell repertoires in COVID-19. Sequenced by immunoSEQ multiplex PCR; TCRdb stores in-frame clones only, minus some. The table shows 200,000 to 250,000 clones, with under 95% occurring only once. Sequenced material: PBMCs or T cells enriched from blood (not recorded which). This receptor was obtained from a woman aged 18 to 35 who had recovered from COVID-19.

Written as DNA, the CDR3 is TGTGCCAGCAGTTACGCGACACAACAGGGCTCCTGGAACGAGCAGTACTTC. Translating gives CASSYATQQGSWNEQYF. The chain combines TRBV6-2 or TRBV6-3 with TRBJ2-7, with D possibly TRBD1 on 6 matching bases. The CDR3 has 17 amino acids. Germline lookup yields CDR1 MNHEY and CDR2 SVGEGT. V was pared by 2 bases and J by 5 bases, with 22 bases between.